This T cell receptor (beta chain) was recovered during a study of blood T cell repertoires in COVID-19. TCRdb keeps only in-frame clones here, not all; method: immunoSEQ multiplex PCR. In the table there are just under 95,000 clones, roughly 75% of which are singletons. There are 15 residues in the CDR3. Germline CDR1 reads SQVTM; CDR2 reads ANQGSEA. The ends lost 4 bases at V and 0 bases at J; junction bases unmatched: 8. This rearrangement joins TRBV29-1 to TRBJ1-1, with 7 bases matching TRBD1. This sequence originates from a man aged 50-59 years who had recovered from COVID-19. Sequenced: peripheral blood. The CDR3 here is CSVARDSLMNTEAFF. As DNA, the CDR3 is TGCAGCGTTGCCCGGGACAGTCTCATGAACACTGAAGCTTTCTTT.